What follows are 20 T cell receptor beta chains derived from one specimen sequenced in a study of T cell clonality in common variable immunodeficiency. General study results and limits: Reportedly, TCR beta sequences from common variable immunodeficiency showed fewer deletions and N-nucleotide insertions.

No antigen is known for these receptors. Measured with immunoSEQ multiplex PCR; TCRdb has only the in-frame clones, and not every one. This repertoire holds nearly 20,000 clones, and none appear only once. Specimen: peripheral blood mononuclear cells. These receptors all come from a human donor with common variable immunodeficiency.

There are many counts of this clone. Sequencing ends 3 residues short of the CDR3 end; the germline J gene provides the rest. The rearrangement joins TRBV6-2 or TRBV6-3 to TRBJ1-1; 7 bases map to TRBD1. The V and J ends lost 6 bases and 0 bases, in that order; junction bases with no gene match: 4. The CDR3 has 14 residues. The germline gives CDR1 MNHEY, CDR2 SVGEGT. This CDR3 is CASRAGGLNTEAFF. Partial CDR3 DNA: TGTGCCAGCAGGGCAGGGGGATTGAACACTGAA.

This clone came up many times. The read stops 3 residues short of the end of the CDR3; the missing end is completed from the germline J gene. The chain combines TRBV29-1 with TRBJ2-6; a possible D gene is TRBD2 (6 bases). The germline CDR1 and CDR2 sequences are SQVTM and ANQGSEA. The ends were cut back, 3 bases at V and 5 bases at J, with 20 bases in the middle. The CDR3 contains 17 residues. The covered CDR3 bases are TGCAGCGTTGAGACGGGCAGGGCCGGGGGAAGGGCCAACGTC. It yields the protein CSVETGRAGGRANV. The whole CDR3 protein is CSVETGRAGGRANVLTF.

This clone has ten or more counts. The read terminates 3 residues before the CDR3 end, so the remaining end is supplied by the germline J gene. V usage is TRBV6-1 and J usage is TRBJ2-5; D may be TRBD1 (6 bases). This CDR3 region has 17 residues. V was shortened by 1 base and J by 5 bases, with 20 bases between the two germline ends. CDR1 and CDR2 (germline): MNHNS, SASEGT. Here the CDR3 reads CASSEVIMRQRGETQYF. The DNA read from the CDR3 is TGTGCCAGCAGTGAAGTTATTATGAGACAGAGGGGGGAGACC.

This clone occurred a few times. The read falls 3 residues short of the CDR3 end, and the missing part is taken from the germline J gene. The chain combines TRBV19 with TRBJ2-5; D perhaps matches TRBD1 (6 bases). The CDR3 consists of 16 residues. V shed 3 bases and J shed 5 bases, with 19 bases lying between them. Germline V gene data show CDR1 as LNHDA and CDR2 as SQIVND (reference sequence). The CDR3 reads CASSIPTSGTRETQYF. The part of the CDR3 DNA that was read is TGTGCCAGTAGTATTCCCACCTCCGGGACACGTGAGACC.

For this clone: The read ends 3 residues before the CDR3 terminus; that terminus is restored from the germline J gene. This chain joins TRBV19 and TRBJ2-1; 7 bases match TRBD2. This CDR3 spans 13 amino acids. After removal of 6 bases from V and 9 bases from J, the junction contained 8 bases not matched to a gene. Germline V gene lookup returns CDR1 LNHDA and CDR2 SQIVND (reference sequence). CDR3 DNA, as far as it was read: TGTGCCAGTAGCCTGACTAGCTCGGGTGAG. Its protein product is CASSLTSSGE. The entire CDR3 protein is CASSLTSSGEQFF.

This clone was recorded at least ten times. The read stops 3 residues short of the end of the CDR3; the missing end is completed from the germline J gene. The rearrangement links TRBV15 to TRBJ2-3; TRBD2 matches 8 bases. CDR1 is LNHNV, CDR2 YYDKDF, per germline (reference sequence). The CDR3 is 16 amino acids. V gave up 0 bases and J gave up 4 bases; unmatched junction bases: 6. CDR3 sequence reads: CATSRDRGGEADTQYF. The CDR3 DNA, read in part, is TGTGCCACCAGCAGAGATCGGGGGGGAGAGGCAGATACG. The full variable domain, its missing parts supplied by reference TRBV15 and TRBJ2-3, is DAMVIQNPRYQVTQFGKPVTLSCSQTLNHNVMYWYQQKSSQAPKLLFHYYDKDFNNEADTPDNFQSRRPNTSFCFLDIRSPGLGDTAMYLCATSRDRGGEADTQYFGPGTRLTVL.

This clone was seen repeatedly, ten times or more. The read falls 3 residues short of the CDR3 end, and the missing part is taken from the germline J gene. The gene calls are TRBV29-1 and TRBJ1-3; D possibly corresponds to TRBD1 (5 bases). The CDR3 is 14 amino acids. Per germline, CDR1 SQVTM and CDR2 ANQGSEA. V lost 4 bases and J 0 bases, leaving 10 bases between the germline ends. The CDR3 bases that were read are TGCAGCGTTGGAACAGGTGCCTCTGGAAACACC. This translates into CSVGTGASGNT. The full CDR3 is CSVGTGASGNTIYF.

This clone was counted a few times. The read stops 3 residues short of the end of the CDR3; the missing end is completed from the germline J gene. The chain employs TRBV20-1 and TRBJ2-7, with 7 nucleotides matching TRBD1. V trimming: 5 bases; J trimming: 3 bases; junction bases outside the gene matches: 4. This CDR3 is built from 12 residues. CDR1 and CDR2 from the germline V gene are DFQATT and SNEGSKA (reference sequence). CDR3 DNA, as far as it was read: TGCAGTGCTCGGGACAGAGGCTACGAG. Translation gives CSARDRGYE. The whole CDR3 sequence reads CSARDRGYEQYF.

Worth noting for this clone: The read ends 3 residues early relative to the CDR3; the germline J gene fills the gap. This chain links TRBV2 with TRBJ1-5; TRBD1 is a possible D gene (5 bases). Trimming removed 1 base at V and 2 bases at J, with 9 bases between. Germline loops: CDR1 SNHLY, CDR2 FYNNEI. The CDR3 sequence is 15 residues long. The CDR3 reads CASSEGQSRNQPQHF. The CDR3 DNA, read in part, is TGTGCCAGCAGTGAAGGACAGAGTCGCAATCAGCCC.

Note on this clone: The read stops 3 residues short of the end of the CDR3; the missing end is completed from the germline J gene. The chain uses TRBV30 and TRBJ1-2; the D gene is possibly TRBD1 (6 bases). CDR1 is GTSNPN, CDR2 SVGIG, per germline (reference sequence). The CDR3 length is 14 residues. The CDR3 loop reads CAWSPGASLGGYTF. The sequenced CDR3 bases are TGTGCCTGGAGTCCAGGGGCTTCCTTGGGGGGC.

This clone was seen ten or more times. The read halts 3 residues ahead of the CDR3 end, with the missing end drawn from the germline J gene. The chain links TRBV6-1 to TRBJ1-3; a weak D match, TRBD1 (5 bases). This CDR3 has 15 amino acids. Trimming stripped 3 bases from V and 0 bases from J, with 9 bases between. Germline CDR1 is MNHNS and CDR2 is SASEGT. The CDR3 bases that were read are TGTGCCAGCAGTGACGCAGGGAGCTCTGGAAACACC. It yields the protein CASSDAGSSGNT. The complete CDR3 reads CASSDAGSSGNTIYF.

The sample holds a few counts of this clone. The read ends 3 residues before the CDR3 terminus; that terminus is restored from the germline J gene. The J gene is TRBJ2-3, the V gene TRBV19; 12 positions agree with TRBD2. This CDR3 has 15 residues. CDR1 is LNHDA and CDR2 is SQIVND in the germline V gene (reference sequence). The J segment lost 4 bases and the V segment lost 8 bases, leaving 7 bases of the junction unmatched. The covered CDR3 bases are TGTGCCAGTGTGACTAGCGGGAGTGGCTCAGATACG. Protein product: CASVTSGSGSDT. The CDR3 in full is CASVTSGSGSDTQYF.

This clone was seen ten or more times. Coverage ceases 3 residues before the CDR3 finishes, and the germline J gene fills in the end. The V call is TRBV20-1, the J call TRBJ2-1; 10 bases fit TRBD2. Germline V gives CDR1 DFQATT, CDR2 SNEGSKA (reference sequence). CDR3 length: 15 amino acids. V shed 0 bases and J 4 bases; nucleotides not matched to a gene: 3. The sequenced CDR3 bases are TGCAGTGCTAGAGATCTAGCGGGAGTGTACAATGAG. This sequence encodes CSARDLAGVYNE. Given in full, the CDR3 is CSARDLAGVYNEQFF.

This clone came up many times. The read ends 3 residues before the CDR3 terminus; that terminus is restored from the germline J gene. This chain joins TRBV19 and TRBJ2-5; 7 bases match TRBD2. J lost 4 bases, V lost 5 bases, and 10 bases had no gene match. The CDR3 runs 15 residues. CDR1 is LNHDA and CDR2 is SQIVND in the germline V gene (reference sequence). The covered CDR3 bases are TGTGCCAGTAGTCCCCGGACTAGGACGGGAGAGACC. The encoded protein is CASSPRTRTGET. The entire CDR3 is CASSPRTRTGETQYF.

Ten or more counts support this clone. Partial CDR3 DNA: TGCGCCAGCACCCGGGACAGCGGTGAAAAA. It translates to CASTRDSGEK. The CDR3 in its entirety is CASTRDSGEKLFF. The chain links TRBV4-1 to TRBJ1-4; 7 bases match TRBD1. Read coverage stops 3 residues before the CDR3 terminus; the germline J gene supplies the remainder. The J segment lost 7 bases and the V segment lost 7 bases, leaving 6 bases of the junction unmatched. The CDR3 runs to 13 residues. The germline V gene encodes CDR1 MGHRA and CDR2 YSYEKL.

This clone has a handful of counts. A read error may be the cause here, since a much bigger clone is one base away. The observed sequence ends 3 residues before the CDR3 terminus, with the missing tail filled in from the germline J gene. The V call is TRBV7-9, the J call TRBJ2-3; TRBD1 matches 7 bases. CDR3 length: 12 amino acids. The germline V gene has CDR1 SEHNR and CDR2 FQNEAQ (reference sequence). Incomplete CDR3 DNA: TGTTCCAGCAGCCAGGGGGTGAATACG. Translating it yields CSSSQGVNT. The whole CDR3 region reads CSSSQGVNTQYF.

This clone was observed many times. The read falls 3 residues short of the CDR3 end, and the missing part is taken from the germline J gene. The gene calls are TRBV11-2 and TRBJ2-3; the D is unclear. Germline V gene lookup returns CDR1 SGHAT and CDR2 FQNNGV. There are 10 residues in the CDR3. Trimming took off 6 bases at V and 7 bases at J, with 5 bases between the two ends. The sequenced CDR3 bases are TGTGCCAGCAGTTCCTATACG. Amino acid sequence: CASSSYT. The complete CDR3 sequence is CASSSYTQYF.

This clone was counted at least ten times. The sequenced fragment ends 3 residues before the CDR3 boundary, so the rest is inferred from the germline J gene. This chain joins TRBV19 and TRBJ2-7; tentative D call: TRBD1 (6 bases). Trimming pared 2 bases from V and 0 bases from J, leaving 8 bases between. The germline V gene encodes CDR1 LNHDA and CDR2 SQIVND (reference sequence). The CDR3 is 14 amino acids. CDR3 DNA (partial): TGTGCCAGTAGTATACAGGGGAGCTCCTACGAG. Translated: CASSIQGSSYE. The entire CDR3 reads CASSIQGSSYEQYF.

This clone was counted at least ten times. The read is 3 residues too short to cover the CDR3 end, so that end is filled in from the germline J gene. The gene calls are TRBV11-2 and TRBJ2-2, with TRBD1 as a possible D gene (7 bases). The germline V and J ends were trimmed by 3 bases and 6 bases, with 14 bases remaining between them. The CDR3 spans 15 residues. CDR1 is SGHAT, CDR2 FQNNGV, per germline. The CDR3 DNA, read in part, is TGTGCCAGCAGCTTTGCGGGCAGGGGGGCCGGGGAG. Residues: CASSFAGRGAGE. In full, the CDR3 reads CASSFAGRGAGELFF.

This clone occurred many times. The read terminates 3 residues before the CDR3 end, so the remaining end is supplied by the germline J gene. The rearrangement uses TRBV5-1 and TRBJ1-1; 7 nucleotides align to TRBD1. This CDR3 is 15 amino acids long. Germline V CDR1 and CDR2: SGHRS, YFSETQ. V lost 0 bases, J lost 1 base, and 3 bases stayed unmatched. CDR3 DNA (partial): TGCGCCAGCAGCTTGGCCCCAGGGGGGAACACTGAA. It is translated as CASSLAPGGNTE. The full CDR3 sequence reads CASSLAPGGNTEAFF.